One and the same sample provided the 27 T cell receptor beta chains below, sequenced in a study of blood T cell repertoires in COVID-19. Data came from immunoSEQ multiplex PCR; TCRdb stores just in-frame clones and leaves some out. This sample has around 250,000 clones, with around 87% found just once. The sequencing sample was made of peripheral blood. These receptors originate from a woman in her 70s with active or convalescent COVID-19.

As to this clone: One end of the junction is discordant with germline, which a read error may explain. The chain is built from TRBV6-2 or TRBV6-3 and TRBJ2-6; 7 nucleotides align to TRBD1. This CDR3 has 18 residues. Germline V lookup: CDR1 MNHEY, CDR2 SVGEGT. CDR3 DNA: TGTGCCAGCAGCCCACGCTCCGGGACAGCCTCTGGAGCCAACGTCCTGACTTTC. It yields the protein CASSPRSGTASGANVLTF.

The table lists this clone with a count of one. J is TRBJ1-2 and V is TRBV4-1, with 8 bases lining up with TRBD1. V trimming: 0 bases; J trimming: 3 bases; junction bases outside the gene matches: 12. The CDR3 is 18 amino acids. Looked up from germline, CDR1 is MGHRA and CDR2 is YSYEKL. In nucleotides, the CDR3 is TGCGCCAGCAGCCAAGATCCGAGGGACAGGTCGATATACTATGGCTACACCTTC. Residues: CASSQDPRDRSIYYGYTF.

The genes are TRBV10-3 and TRBJ2-3; TRBD1 might be the D (6 bases). V was trimmed by 5 bases and J by 3 bases, leaving 12 bases between them. The germline gives CDR1 ENHRY, CDR2 SYGVKD. The CDR3 spans 14 residues. The CDR3 here is CAISSQGSTDTQYF. Here the CDR3 DNA reads TGTGCCATCAGTTCACAGGGTTCGACAGATACGCAGTATTTT.

This rearrangement joins TRBV10-3 to TRBJ1-3; 7 bases match TRBD1. V was clipped by 0 bases and J by 4 bases; unmatched bases: 12. The CDR3 extends over 18 amino acids. CDR1 ENHRY and CDR2 SYGVKD come from the germline V gene. The CDR3 bases are TGTGCCATCAGTGAGTCGAGTCCCAGGGGGAGATCAGGAAACACCATATATTTT. Its translation is CAISESSPRGRSGNTIYF.

V gene TRBV5-6 combines with J gene TRBJ1-2, with TRBD1 matching over 8 bases. Germline-derived CDR1 and CDR2 are SGHDT and YYEEEE. The V and J ends lost 4 bases and 2 bases, in that order; junction bases with no gene match: 10. This CDR3 region has 16 residues. In DNA, the CDR3 is TGTGCCAGCAGCCCTATAGGGCGACAGGGGAACTATGGCTACACCTTC. Amino acid sequence: CASSPIGRQGNYGYTF. The full variable domain, completed using reference TRBV5-6 and TRBJ1-2, is DAGVTQSPTHLIKTRGQQVTLRCSPKSGHDTVSWYQQALGQGPQFIFQYYEEEERQRGNFPDRFSGHQFPNYSSELNVNALLLGDSALYLCASSPIGRQGNYGYTFGSGTRLTVV.

The chain carries TRBV6-2 or TRBV6-3 and TRBJ1-6; 8 bases are shared with TRBD1. V shed 0 bases, J shed 3 bases, and the junction held 4 bases outside the gene matches. The germline gives CDR1 MNHEY, CDR2 SVGEGT. The CDR3 has 17 amino acids. In DNA form, the CDR3 reads TGTGCCAGCAGTTACTCAGCAGGGGGCGTCTATAATTCACCCCTCCACTTT. Translated, it gives CASSYSAGGVYNSPLHF.

CDR3 region: CATSDSRDTNEQYF. CDR3 nucleotides: TGTGCCACCAGTGATTCCCGGGACACGAATGAGCAGTACTTC. The chain combines TRBV24-1 with TRBJ2-7; D possibly corresponds to TRBD1 (6 bases). The V gene lost 2 bases and the J gene lost 7 bases, with 14 bases spanning the gap. The CDR3 runs 14 residues. CDR1 and CDR2 from the germline V gene are KGHDR and SFDVKD.

The CDR3: CASSPDRVNQPQHF. The CDR3, as DNA: TGTGCCAGCAGTCCGGACAGGGTCAATCAGCCCCAGCATTTT. The chain links TRBV6-5 to TRBJ1-5, with 8 nucleotides matching TRBD1. CDR1 and CDR2 from the germline V gene are MNHEY and SVGAGI. The V segment lost 5 bases and the J segment 3 bases; nucleotides outside the gene matches: 3. This CDR3 is 14 amino acids long.

This rearrangement joins TRBV11-2 to TRBJ2-5; tentatively, D is TRBD2 (5 bases). The CDR3 runs 14 residues. Germline V CDR1 and CDR2: SGHAT, FQNNGV. V was clipped by 5 bases and J by 5 bases, with 15 bases between them. The CDR3 loop reads CASSPPGRGETQYF. For the CDR3, the DNA is TGTGCCAGCAGCCCCCCCGGGCGCGGGGAGACCCAGTACTTC.

This chain uses TRBV5-1 with TRBJ2-7, with 9 bases matching TRBD1. The V segment lost 0 bases and the J segment 4 bases; nucleotides outside the gene matches: 5. The CDR3 runs 15 residues. Germline-derived CDR1 and CDR2 are SGHRS and YFSETQ. The DNA of the CDR3 is TGCGCCAGCAGCTTGGGGGGGACAGGGCGATACGAGCAGTACTTC. Translating gives CASSLGGTGRYEQYF.

This chain uses TRBV27 with TRBJ1-6; TRBD1 agrees at 7 bases. With 7 bases clipped from V and 8 bases from J, the junction kept 11 bases outside the gene matches. This CDR3 has 15 residues. Per germline, CDR1 MNHEY and CDR2 SMNVEV (reference sequence). The CDR3 sequence: CASNQWGDRDSPLHF. CDR3 DNA: TGTGCCAGCAATCAATGGGGGGACAGAGATTCACCCCTCCACTTT.

CDR3 amino acids: CASTLGHSSNTGELFF. The CDR3 bases are TGTGCCAGTACTCTCGGACACTCTTCGAACACCGGGGAGCTGTTTTTT. The chain employs TRBV19 and TRBJ2-2; a weak D match, TRBD1 (5 bases). The germline V gene encodes CDR1 LNHDA and CDR2 SQIVND (reference sequence). The CDR3 is 16 amino acids. Between the trimmed V and J ends, which lost 7 bases and 0 bases, there was a span of 15 bases.

A single count supports this clone. The rearrangement links TRBV10-2 to TRBJ1-5, with a tentative D call TRBD1 (5 bases). Germline CDR1 reads WSHSY; CDR2 reads SAAADI. V was pared by 8 bases and J by 4 bases, with 12 bases between. The CDR3 covers 13 residues. The CDR3 protein is CASLGGGNQPQHF. CDR3 DNA: TGCGCCAGCCTCGGGGGGGGTAATCAGCCCCAGCATTTT.

V usage is TRBV20-1 and J usage is TRBJ2-1, with 9 bases aligning to TRBD2. In germline, CDR1 is DFQATT, CDR2 SNEGSKA (reference sequence). V lost 3 bases, J lost 9 bases, and 9 bases stayed unmatched. The CDR3 consists of 14 residues. DNA of the CDR3: TGCAGTGCTAGTGGGACTAGCAATGCTCGTGAGCAGTTCTTC. Protein product: CSASGTSNAREQFF.

V is TRBV7-9 and J is TRBJ1-5; D is uncertain. Germline values: CDR1 SEHNR, CDR2 FQNEAQ (reference sequence). Trimming pared 0 bases from V and 4 bases from J, leaving 13 bases between. This CDR3 is built from 16 residues. This CDR3 is CASSLASGLRNQPQHF. CDR3 nucleotide sequence: TGTGCCAGCAGCTTAGCGTCCGGCCTGAGGAATCAGCCCCAGCATTTT.

CDR3 residues: CASTLNRGGYSPLHF. CDR3 nucleotides: TGTGCCAGCACCCTTAACAGGGGAGGTTATTCACCCCTCCACTTT. The V call is TRBV27, the J call TRBJ1-6; 7 bases are a match to TRBD1. There are 15 residues in the CDR3. Losses at the gene ends were 7 bases for V and 8 bases for J; bases not matched to a gene: 11. CDR1 MNHEY and CDR2 SMNVEV come from the germline V gene (reference sequence).

The chain recombines TRBV19 with TRBJ2-1; possibly TRBD1 for D (5 bases). CDR3 size: 15 residues. Trimming took 5 bases from V and 2 from J, leaving 13 bases between them. Germline V gene lookup returns CDR1 LNHDA and CDR2 SQIVND (reference sequence). The CDR3 reads CASSPTGGTYNEQFF. CDR3 in DNA: TGTGCCAGTAGTCCAACAGGTGGAACCTACAATGAGCAGTTCTTC.

V gene TRBV7-8 combines with J gene TRBJ2-5; 9 bases are a match to TRBD2. After removal of 5 bases from V and 7 bases from J, the junction contained 14 bases not matched to a gene. Per the germline V gene, CDR1 is SGHVS and CDR2 is FQNEAQ. CDR3 size: 16 residues. The CDR3 DNA follows: TGTGCCAGCAGCCCGAGAAGCGGGGGGCCATCGGGGACCCAGTACTTC. Translated: CASSPRSGGPSGTQYF.

The genes are TRBV19 and TRBJ1-3; the D gene is possibly TRBD1 (6 bases). V shed 5 bases and J shed 4 bases, with 12 bases lying between them. The CDR3 has 14 amino acids. Germline CDR1 reads LNHDA; CDR2 reads SQIVND (reference sequence). The chain's CDR3 is CASSYRETGNTIYF. The CDR3 DNA reads as TGTGCCAGTAGTTACAGGGAGACCGGAAACACCATATATTTT.

The V call is TRBV5-1, the J call TRBJ1-5; TRBD1 aligns across 9 bases. The CDR3 sequence is 13 residues long. Germline CDR1 and CDR2: SGHRS and YFSETQ. V gave up 4 bases and J gave up 5 bases; unmatched junction bases: 1. The CDR3 DNA is TGCGCCAGCAGCCGGGACAGGGATCAGCCCCAGCATTTT. Translation gives CASSRDRDQPQHF.

A single count supports this clone. The chain employs TRBV7-3 and TRBJ2-1, with D possibly TRBD2 on 7 matching bases. There are 12 residues in the CDR3. Germline CDR1 reads SGHTA; CDR2 reads FQGTGA. The V end lost 5 bases, the J end lost 8 bases, and 10 bases lay between the germline ends. The CDR3 loop is CASSQGGDEQFF. The CDR3, as DNA: TGTGCCAGCAGCCAAGGGGGGGATGAGCAGTTCTTC.

This chain uses TRBV9 with TRBJ2-5; TRBD2 matches 8 bases. The CDR3 is 14 amino acids. CDR1 is SGDLS, CDR2 YYNGEE, per germline. V lost 3 bases to trimming and J lost 1 base; unmatched junction nucleotides: 2. The CDR3 DNA is TGTGCCAGCAGCGCCAGCGGGGGCCAAGAGACCCAGTACTTC. Translation gives CASSASGGQETQYF.

This sequence joins TRBV19 and TRBJ2-7, with TRBD1 as a possible D gene (7 bases). The CDR3 consists of 11 residues. Looked up from germline, CDR1 is LNHDA and CDR2 is SQIVND (reference sequence). Trimming pared 11 bases from V and 1 base from J, leaving 9 bases between. CDR3 in amino acids: CAAGQSYEQYF. The CDR3 DNA reads as TGTGCCGCGGGACAGTCCTACGAGCAGTACTTC.

The J gene is TRBJ2-1, the V gene TRBV19; maybe TRBD1 (6 bases). This CDR3 is 16 amino acids long. The V and J ends lost 3 bases and 0 bases respectively, with 12 bases between them. CDR1 is LNHDA, CDR2 SQIVND, per germline (reference sequence). The CDR3 DNA follows: TGTGCCAGTAGTATCCCGGGACAAAGCTCCTACAATGAGCAGTTCTTC. Translated: CASSIPGQSSYNEQFF.

This chain connects TRBV6-5 to TRBJ1-2; D is uncertain. Germline V gene sequence: CDR1 MNHEY, CDR2 SVGAGI. CDR3 length equals 12 residues. The V gene lost 4 bases and the J gene lost 4 bases, with 7 bases spanning the gap. The CDR3 loop is CASSSYLYGYTF. CDR3 coding DNA: TGTGCCAGCAGTTCGTATCTCTATGGCTACACCTTC.

Note on this clone: Other DNA sequences in this sample translate to the same CDR3. This rearrangement joins TRBV7-2 to TRBJ2-1; 9 bases are a match to TRBD2. V lost 2 bases to trimming and J lost 2 bases; unmatched junction nucleotides: 1. Germline V gene sequence: CDR1 SGHTA, CDR2 FQGNSA. The CDR3 runs to 15 residues. Here the CDR3 reads CASSLQRGAYNEQFF. In DNA form, the CDR3 reads TGTGCCAGCAGCTTACAGCGGGGGGCCTACAATGAGCAGTTCTTC.

The chain carries TRBV5-1 and TRBJ1-1; D is undetermined. V gave up 3 bases and J gave up 1 base, with 7 bases separating them. There are 13 residues in the CDR3. CDR1 SGHRS and CDR2 YFSETQ come from the germline V gene. The CDR3 DNA is TGCGCCAGCAGCTCAGAGGGGAACACTGAAGCTTTCTTT. Amino acid sequence: CASSSEGNTEAFF.